The text below deals with one TCR beta chain. Since a far larger clone is one base different, this is likely a read error. Assembly of TCR beta libraries relied on iRepertoire HTBI primers together with Arm-PCR of CDR3 regions. TCRdb ran MiXCR on the multiplex PCR reads and lists one entry per CDR3 protein. The data hold about 400,000 distinct CDR3 sequences, with around 15% observed a single time. Time point reported: newly diagnosed GD, antithyroid drugs for less than 3 months. The TCR library used RNA extracted from PBMCs. The CDR3 length is 14 residues. From germline, CDR1 is MNHEY and CDR2 SMNVEV (reference sequence). The data were taken from a study of regulatory T cells in long-lasting Graves disease. These data are also associated with another study on T cells in Graves' hyperthyroidism and ophthalmopathy.

This sequence joins TRBV27 and TRBJ2-1; perhaps TRBD2 as D (6 bases). Source: peripheral blood mononuclear cells (PBMCs), taken at new diagnosis, from a patient treated with antithyroid drugs. The sequence derives from a young woman with Graves disease. The CDR3 loop is CASSLRDSYNGQFF. The CDR3 DNA follows: TGTGCCAGCTCTCTCCGGGACTCCTACAATGGGCAGTTCTTC.